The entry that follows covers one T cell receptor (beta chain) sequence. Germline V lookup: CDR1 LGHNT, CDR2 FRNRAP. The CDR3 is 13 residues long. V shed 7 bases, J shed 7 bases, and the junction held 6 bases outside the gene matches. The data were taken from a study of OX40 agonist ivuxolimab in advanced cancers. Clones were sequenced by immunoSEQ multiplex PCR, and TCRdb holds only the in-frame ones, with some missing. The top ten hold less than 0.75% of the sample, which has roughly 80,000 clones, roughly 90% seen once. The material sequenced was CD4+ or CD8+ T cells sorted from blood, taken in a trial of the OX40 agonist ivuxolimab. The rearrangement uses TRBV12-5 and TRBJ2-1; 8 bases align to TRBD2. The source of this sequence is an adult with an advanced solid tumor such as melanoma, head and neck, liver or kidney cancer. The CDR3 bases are TGTGCTAGTGCCAAAGCGGGAGCAAATGAGCAGTTCTTC. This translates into CASAKAGANEQFF.